The 19 T cell receptor beta chains below all came from one sample that was sequenced in a study of T cells in Graves' hyperthyroidism and ophthalmopathy. Amplification targeted TCR beta CDR3 regions from RNA transcripts. When the TCR CDR3 underwent first-round RT-PCR, the HTBI primer set was used. TCRdb itself ran the multiplex PCR reads through MiXCR, one entry per CDR3 protein. The sample holds roughly 56,000 distinct CDR3 sequences, 49% seen once. Sequencing used blood. The receptor source for this set is a woman aged 25 to 39 with Graves' ophthalmopathy.

The V gene is TRBV11-1, the J gene TRBJ2-1; possibly TRBD1 for D (5 bases). Trimming removed 2 bases at V and 12 bases at J, with 14 bases between. Germline values: CDR1 SGHAT, CDR2 FQDESV (reference sequence). The CDR3 spans 13 residues. The CDR3 region is CASSLPATDTQFF. The CDR3 bases are TGTGCCAGCAGCTTACCCGCGACAGATACGCAGTTCTTC.

The rearrangement links TRBV20-1 to TRBJ1-5; 9 bases are shared with TRBD1. Germline V CDR1 and CDR2: DFQATT, SNEGSKA (reference sequence). Trimming took 7 bases from V and 11 from J; bases not matched to a gene: 18. This CDR3 has 15 residues. The CDR3 DNA follows: TGCAGTGTCCCGGGACAGGGACTCAGAGGGGAGACCCAGCATTTT. This sequence encodes CSVPGQGLRGETQHF.

This clonotype was seen repeatedly, ten times or more. The chain links TRBV6-5 to TRBJ2-5; 9 bases are shared with TRBD2. After removal of 5 bases from V and 3 bases from J, the junction contained 7 bases not matched to a gene. Per germline, CDR1 MNHEY and CDR2 SVGAGI. This CDR3 is 15 amino acids long. CDR3 sequence reads: CASSPTRLAEETQYF. DNA of the CDR3: TGTGCCAGCAGTCCTACACGACTAGCGGAAGAGACCCAGTACTTC.

This clonotype was detected once. This chain joins TRBV7-9 and TRBJ2-7; TRBD2 aligns across 7 bases. The germline gives CDR1 SEHNR, CDR2 FQNEAQ (reference sequence). J gave up 2 bases and V 5 bases, and 6 bases lay outside the gene matches. The CDR3 has 14 residues. CDR3 loop: CASSPGRETYEQYF. The CDR3 DNA reads as TGTGCCAGCAGCCCTGGGCGGGAGACCTACGAGCAGTACTTC.

The CDR3 spells CASSPRGQGGTYEQYF. The CDR3 coding sequence is TGTGCCAGCAGCCCCCGGGGACAGGGGGGCACCTACGAGCAGTACTTC. The chain recombines TRBV7-6 with TRBJ2-7; TRBD1 aligns across 11 bases. This CDR3 has 16 amino acids. From germline, CDR1 is SGHVS and CDR2 FNYEAQ. Trimming removed 5 bases from V and 2 bases from J; junction bases left unmatched: 8.

This clonotype was counted many times. V is TRBV5-6 and J is TRBJ1-3; D unresolved. Germline values: CDR1 SGHDT, CDR2 YYEEEE. The CDR3 has 13 amino acids. Trimming pared 4 bases from V and 4 bases from J, leaving 9 bases between. CDR3 nucleotide sequence: TGTGCCAGCAGCGTAAGGGCAGGAAACACCATATATTTT. It encodes CASSVRAGNTIYF.

This chain connects TRBV7-2 to TRBJ1-1; perhaps TRBD1 as D (5 bases). Germline V CDR1 and CDR2: SGHTA, FQGNSA. The CDR3 is made up of 13 amino acids. Trimming took 4 bases from V and 3 from J, leaving 9 bases between them. The CDR3 spells CASSSRGDTEAFF. CDR3 coding DNA: TGTGCCAGCAGCTCCCGGGGGGACACTGAAGCTTTCTTT.

Worth noting for this clonotype: One end of the junction does not line up with germline, which may come from a read error. This chain links TRBV7-8 with TRBJ1-1, with a possible D match to TRBD1 (5 bases). Germline lookup yields CDR1 SGHVS and CDR2 FQNEAQ. The CDR3 covers 15 residues. This chain's CDR3 is CASSLQLGLNTEASF. Here the CDR3 DNA reads TGTGCCAGCAGCTTACAGTTGGGGCTGAACACTGAAGCTTCCTTT. Variable domain in full (rest from reference TRBV7-8 and TRBJ1-1): GAGVSQSPRYKVAKRGQDVALRCDPISGHVSLFWYQQALGQGPEFLTYFQNEAQLDKSGLPSDRFFAERPEGSVSTLKIQRTQQEDSAVYLCASSLQLGLNTEASFGQGTRLTVV.

This chain uses TRBV14 with TRBJ2-3; D is unclear. Germline-derived CDR1 and CDR2 are SGHDN and FVKESK. Trimming stripped 1 base from V and 14 bases from J, with 13 bases between. The CDR3 loop spans 12 amino acids. CDR3 protein: CASSQVTDARYF. The CDR3 region has the DNA TGTGCCAGCAGCCAAGTTACAGATGCGCGGTATTTT.

Comment on this clonotype: A read error may produce the germline difference seen at one junction end. DNA of the CDR3: TGTGCCACCAGTGATTTTCGGGGGACGGAAGCTCTCTTT. Translated: CATSDFRGTEALF. The rearrangement joins TRBV24-1 to TRBJ1-1; TRBD1 might be the D (5 bases). Germline CDR1 reads KGHDR; CDR2 reads SFDVKD. The CDR3 spans 13 residues.

There are many counts of this clonotype. V is TRBV28 and J is TRBJ1-5; D might be TRBD1 (5 bases). Trimming took 7 bases from V and 6 from J, leaving 13 bases between them. CDR1 and CDR2 from the germline V gene are MDHEN and SYDVKM. The CDR3 is made up of 13 amino acids. CDR3 amino acids: CASTLGGSQPQHF. CDR3 DNA: TGTGCCAGCACCCTCGGGGGGAGTCAGCCCCAGCATTTT.

This clonotype was counted at least ten times. The rearrangement joins TRBV14 to TRBJ2-3, with D unresolved. There are 14 residues in the CDR3. Germline lookup yields CDR1 SGHDN and CDR2 FVKESK. V was pared by 0 bases and J by 3 bases, with 7 bases between. CDR3 in amino acids: CASSQDLWTDTQYF. CDR3 sequence (DNA): TGTGCCAGCAGCCAAGATTTGTGGACAGATACGCAGTATTTT.

This clonotype showed up many times. The rearrangement uses TRBV29-1 and TRBJ2-7; D uncertain. The ends were cut back, 8 bases at V and 3 bases at J, with 20 bases in the middle. Per germline, CDR1 SQVTM and CDR2 ANQGSEA. The CDR3 contains 14 residues. Here the CDR3 DNA reads TGCAGCCTATGCCCGCCAGAGTCGAACTACGAGCAGTACTTC. Protein sequence: CSLCPPESNYEQYF.

The rearrangement joins TRBV7-9 to TRBJ1-4; 8 bases align to TRBD1. CDR3 length equals 14 residues. The germline CDR1 and CDR2 sequences are SEHNR and FQNEAQ (reference sequence). The trim removed 5 bases at V and 8 bases at J, leaving 7 bases unmatched. The CDR3 sequence: CASSPDRANEKLFF. DNA for the CDR3: TGTGCCAGCAGCCCGGACAGGGCCAACGAAAAACTGTTTTTT. Full variable domain (rest looked up from reference TRBV7-9 and TRBJ1-4): DTGVSQNPRHKITKRGQNVTFRCDPISEHNRLYWYRQTLGQGPEFLTYFQNEAQLEKSRLLSDRFSAERPKGSFSTLEIQRTEQGDSAMYLCASSPDRANEKLFFGSGTQLSVL.

Worth noting for this clonotype: Mismatch with germline at one junction end may stem from a read error. The V and J genes are TRBV6-6 and TRBJ1-5; TRBD1 is a possible D gene (6 bases). CDR1 is MNHNY, CDR2 SVGAGI, per germline (reference sequence). The CDR3 spans 14 residues. The chain's CDR3 is CASSYREGPQPQHF. The CDR3 DNA sequence: TGCGCCAGCAGTTACAGGGAGGGACCTCAGCCCCAGCATTTT.

This clonotype was detected many times. The CDR3 DNA follows: TGTGCCAGCAGCTTAGGCCTAGCAACGTTTGTCGACGAGCAGTACTTC. The encoded protein is CASSLGLATFVDEQYF. The V and J genes are TRBV7-8 and TRBJ2-7, with TRBD2 as a possible D gene (5 bases). V dropped 1 base and J dropped 5 bases, with 18 bases sitting between them. Germline CDR1 and CDR2: SGHVS and FQNEAQ. This CDR3 has 16 amino acids.

In its sample, this clonotype was seen many times. This rearrangement joins TRBV12-3 or TRBV12-4 to TRBJ1-5; 8 bases fit TRBD1. Trimming at V came to 6 bases and at J to 3 bases, leaving 10 bases not matched to a gene. This CDR3 is built from 16 residues. In nucleotides, the CDR3 is TGTGCCAGCAGGGGGGGACAGGAGGCGACCAATCAGCCCCAGCATTTT. Translated, it gives CASRGGQEATNQPQHF.

On this clonotype itself: The junction and the germline gene differ at one end; a read error may be behind it. The rearrangement links TRBV5-6 to TRBJ2-7, with 9 bases fitting TRBD1. Germline loops: CDR1 SGHDT, CDR2 YYEEEE. The CDR3 has 14 residues. The CDR3 region has the DNA TGTTCCAGCAGAAGGACAGGGGTACACTACGAGCAGTACTTC. Translation: CSSRRTGVHYEQYF.

This clonotype was observed many times. V gene TRBV5-4 combines with J gene TRBJ2-5; the match to TRBD1 covers 7 bases. The V gene end was trimmed by 5 bases and the J gene end by 6 bases; junction bases not matched to a gene: 16. In germline, CDR1 is SGHNT, CDR2 YYREEE (reference sequence). The length of the CDR3 is 16 residues. CDR3 nucleotides: TGTGCCAGCAGGCGTGAGACAGGGCTCGGGGAAAAGACCCAGTACTTC. Residues: CASRRETGLGEKTQYF.